This T cell receptor (beta chain) was recovered during a study of blood T cell repertoires in COVID-19. Repertoires were generated with immunoSEQ multiplex PCR, while TCRdb's copy carries only in-frame clones and drops some. The data hold fewer than 350,000 clones, with 85% to 90% observed a single time. The length of the CDR3 is 11 residues. Germline V CDR1 and CDR2: DFQATT, SNEGSKA (reference sequence). The ends were cut back, 6 bases at V and 4 bases at J, with 10 bases in the middle. Source material: PBMCs or T cells enriched from blood (not recorded which). The source of this sequence is a woman in her twenties or thirties with acute COVID-19. V usage is TRBV20-1 and J usage is TRBJ2-7; tentatively, D is TRBD1 (6 bases). CDR3 bases: TGCAGTGCAACTAGGGGGTACGAGCAGTACTTC. Protein: CSATRGYEQYF.